Listed below are T cell receptor beta chains from one sample, sequenced in a study of blood T cell repertoires in COVID-19. This table comes from immunoSEQ multiplex PCR, and its TCRdb copy is limited to in-frame clones, with some not included. The sample has hundreds of thousands of clones, 85% seen once; the top ten hold under 2%. Sequencing was carried out using PBMCs or T cells enriched from blood (not recorded which). These receptors all stem from a woman in her twenties or thirties who had been exposed to COVID-19. The CDR3 runs from the conserved cysteine through the conserved F or W. A D gene is named only where the DNA matches it firmly. Where a row states a size, it is once, few, many or the class of an expanded clone; other rows omit it.

v_gene,abundance,d_gene,j_gene,CDR3aa,CDR3nt
TRBV6-5,NA,TRBD1,TRBJ1-3,CASQGGLSGNTIYF,TGTGCCAGCCAGGGGGGCCTCTCTGGAAACACCATATATTTT
TRBV19,once,NA,TRBJ2-7,CASSMGGDYEQYF,TGTGCCAGTAGTATGGGCGGGGACTACGAGCAGTACTTC
TRBV28,NA,TRBD2,TRBJ2-3,CASSSITLTSGGLSPPDTQYF,TGTGCCAGCAGTTCTATTACCCTGACTAGCGGGGGTTTATCCCCCCCAGATACGCAGTATTTT
TRBV1,NA,NA,TRBJ2-3,CTSSQWLASPKDTQYF,TGCACCAGCAGCCAATGGCTAGCGAGTCCGAAAGATACGCAGTATTTT
TRBV12-5,NA,TRBD2,TRBJ2-1,CASGRGEGQFF,TGTGCTAGTGGTCGTGGGGAGGGGCAGTTCTTC
TRBV29-1,NA,TRBD1,TRBJ1-1,CSVARDRGLFEAFF,TGCAGCGTGGCCCGGGACAGGGGGCTGTTTGAAGCTTTCTTT
TRBV7-2,few,TRBD1,TRBJ1-2,CASSLDPGQGLHGYTF,TGTGCCAGCAGTTTAGACCCGGGACAGGGTCTCCATGGCTACACCTTC
TRBV2,NA,TRBD1,TRBJ1-2,CASSVRTGFEANYGYTF,TGTGCCAGCAGTGTGAGGACAGGGTTCGAAGCTAACTATGGCTACACCTTC
TRBV2,NA,TRBD1,TRBJ1-1,CASNQDRGAFF,TGTGCCAGCAACCAGGACAGGGGCGCTTTCTTT
TRBV10-3,NA,TRBD1,TRBJ1-5,CAIRRGTGPDQPQHF,TGTGCCATCAGACGTGGGACAGGGCCCGATCAGCCCCAGCATTTT
TRBV27,NA,NA,TRBJ2-1,CASKERSSYNEQFF,TGTGCCAGCAAAGAGAGGAGCTCCTACAATGAGCAGTTCTTC
TRBV7-6,NA,NA,TRBJ2-1,CASSLYSAGTFDNEQFF,TGTGCCAGCAGCTTATATTCTGCGGGGACCTTTGACAATGAGCAGTTCTTC
TRBV9,NA,TRBD1,TRBJ2-5,CASSPGQVKETQYF,TGTGCCAGCAGCCCCGGACAGGTCAAAGAGACCCAGTACTTC
TRBV11-3,NA,TRBD2,TRBJ2-1,CASSEEGLAGVNEQFF,TGTGCCAGCAGCGAAGAGGGACTAGCGGGAGTCAATGAGCAGTTCTTC
TRBV7-9,NA,TRBD1,TRBJ1-6,CASSLGQGGSPLHF,TGTGCCAGCAGCCTGGGACAGGGAGGTTCACCCCTCCACTTT
TRBV6-1,NA,NA,TRBJ2-1,CASSEFETLSSYNEQFF,TGTGCCAGCAGTGAGTTCGAGACTCTCAGCTCCTACAATGAGCAGTTCTTC
TRBV14,NA,NA,TRBJ2-2,CASSQNTGSTGELFF,TGTGCCAGCAGCCAGAATACAGGGAGCACCGGGGAGCTGTTTTTT
TRBV30,NA,NA,TRBJ1-5,CAWSSGGAGNQPQHF,TGTGCCTGGAGTAGTGGGGGGGCAGGGAACCAGCCCCAGCATTTT
TRBV5-1,NA,NA,TRBJ2-1,CASSPPSLIAYNEQFF,TGCGCCAGCAGTCCCCCCTCCCTAATCGCCTACAATGAGCAGTTCTTC
TRBV5-6,once,TRBD1,TRBJ2-6,CASSLSYRTGTGANVLTF,TGTGCCAGCAGCTTGTCCTACCGGACAGGGACTGGGGCCAACGTCCTGACTTTC
TRBV11-2,NA,NA,TRBJ2-5,CASSSGETQYF,TGTGCCAGCAGCTCCGGGGAGACCCAGTACTTC
TRBV30,few,NA,TRBJ1-2,CAWRGLLGGYTF,TGTGCCTGGAGGGGGCTTTTAGGGGGCTACACCTTC
TRBV7-3,NA,TRBD2,TRBJ2-1,CASSYGTSGYNEQFF,TGTGCCAGCAGCTACGGGACTAGCGGCTACAATGAGCAGTTCTTC
TRBV5-1,NA,NA,TRBJ1-4,CASSTGLTNEKLFF,TGCGCCAGCAGCACGGGACTTACGAATGAAAAACTGTTTTTT
TRBV27,NA,NA,TRBJ2-3,CASSPRARGTDTQYF,TGTGCCAGCAGTCCCCGAGCCAGGGGCACAGATACGCAGTATTTT
TRBV25-1,NA,TRBD2,TRBJ2-1,CASRRTSGGYNEQFF,TGTGCCAGCAGACGGACTAGCGGGGGTTACAATGAGCAGTTCTTC
TRBV5-1,once,NA,TRBJ1-2,CASRLGLQGSYGYTF,TGCGCCAGCAGACTCGGCCTTCAGGGTAGCTATGGCTACACCTTC
TRBV19,NA,TRBD2,TRBJ2-1,CASSTYSGRNNEQFF,TGTGCCAGTAGTACCTATAGCGGGAGGAACAATGAGCAGTTCTTC
TRBV7-2,NA,NA,TRBJ1-1,CASSPRQRNTEAFF,TGTGCCAGCAGCCCGCGACAGAGAAACACTGAAGCTTTCTTT
TRBV4-1,NA,TRBD2,TRBJ2-5,CASSPAAGGPSPVHF,TGCGCCAGCAGCCCAGCGGCGGGAGGGCCCTCACCCGTGCACTTC
TRBV19,NA,TRBD1,TRBJ1-2,CASSSSDLQGAGYTF,TGTGCCAGTAGTTCCTCCGACTTACAGGGGGCTGGCTACACCTTC
TRBV5-1,NA,TRBD2,TRBJ2-5,CASASGGAGETQYF,TGCGCCAGTGCTAGCGGGGGGGCCGGAGAGACCCAGTACTTC
TRBV19,once,TRBD1,TRBJ1-5,CAISGTGGNQPQHF,TGTGCCATTTCCGGGACAGGGGGAAATCAGCCCCAGCATTTT